The 25 T cell receptor beta chains below all came from one sample that was sequenced in a study of T cell responses to AZD1222 COVID-19 vaccine. Produced via immunoSEQ multiplex PCR; TCRdb's table is partial and in-frame only. The table records 100,000 or so clones, approximately 90% of them present only once. The specimen was peripheral blood, collected on day 0 of AZD1222 vaccination. Receptors were obtained from an adult in good health.

The chain uses TRBV10-3 and TRBJ1-2; weak D call: TRBD1 (6 bases). From germline, CDR1 is ENHRY and CDR2 SYGVKD. CDR3 length equals 13 residues. The V gene lost 5 bases and the J gene lost 2 bases, with 9 bases spanning the gap. As DNA, the CDR3 is TGTGCCATCAGTAGGGGGGGGAACTATGGCTACACCTTC. Protein sequence: CAISRGGNYGYTF.

This clone appeared a few times. V usage is TRBV6-5 and J usage is TRBJ1-2; 7 positions match TRBD1. Looked up from germline, CDR1 is MNHEY and CDR2 is SVGAGI. The CDR3 is 14 residues long. J lost 8 bases, V lost 6 bases, and 12 bases had no gene match. This chain's CDR3 is CASSFLLQGRGYTF. The CDR3 nucleotides read TGTGCCAGCAGCTTCCTTCTACAGGGGAGAGGCTACACCTTC.

The V gene is TRBV5-1, the J gene TRBJ2-3; perhaps D is TRBD1 or TRBD2 (5 bases each). The germline V and J ends were trimmed by 0 bases and 1 base, with 12 bases remaining between them. CDR3 length: 16 amino acids. CDR1 and CDR2 from the germline V gene are SGHRS and YFSETQ. CDR3 amino acids: CASSLEGLGGTDTQYF. Here the CDR3 DNA reads TGCGCCAGCAGCTTGGAGGGGTTGGGAGGCACAGATACGCAGTATTTT.

This chain joins TRBV7-6 and TRBJ2-2, with D uncertain. V was cut by 7 bases and J by 2 bases, with 2 bases left in between. The CDR3 runs 11 residues. The V gene's germline CDR1 is SGHVS and CDR2 FNYEAQ. The CDR3 DNA is TGTGCCAGCACTAACACCGGGGAGCTGTTTTTT. It encodes CASTNTGELFF.

This chain connects TRBV5-1 to TRBJ1-4; the D gene is possibly TRBD1 (5 bases). This CDR3 is built from 14 residues. CDR1 and CDR2 (germline): SGHRS, YFSETQ. Trimming pared 4 bases from V and 8 bases from J, leaving 15 bases between. The CDR3 nucleotides are TGCGCCAGCAGCCCCCTTGCGGGGGAGGAAAAACTGTTTTTT. This sequence encodes CASSPLAGEEKLFF.

The genes are TRBV18 and TRBJ2-5; D may match TRBD1 or TRBD2 (7 bases each). Trimming removed 3 bases from V and 3 bases from J, with 14 bases in between. This CDR3 has 15 amino acids. Germline CDR1 KGHSH, CDR2 LQKENI. This CDR3 is CASSPSTGREETQYF. The CDR3 nucleotides are TGTGCCAGCTCACCGTCGACAGGGAGGGAAGAGACCCAGTACTTC.

J is TRBJ2-2 and V is TRBV28; 11 bases are shared with TRBD2. Germline CDR1 is MDHEN and CDR2 is SYDVKM. After removal of 7 bases from V and 7 bases from J, the junction contained 11 bases not matched to a gene. The CDR3 length is 16 residues. This CDR3 is CASTPLAGGRYGELFF. The CDR3 DNA sequence: TGTGCCAGCACCCCCCTAGCGGGGGGCCGGTACGGGGAGCTGTTTTTT.

The V and J genes are TRBV2 and TRBJ2-3; the D gene is possibly TRBD2 (7 bases). Germline CDR1 SNHLY, CDR2 FYNNEI. V gave up 4 bases and J gave up 1 base, with 15 bases separating them. The CDR3 contains 16 residues. The DNA of the CDR3 is TGTGCCAGCAGTGCGGCGGGGGCGCTTGGCACAGATACGCAGTATTTT. This gives the protein CASSAAGALGTDTQYF.

The CDR3 here is CASSFSGGATNEKLFF. The CDR3 bases are TGTGCCAGCAGCTTCTCCGGAGGGGCAACTAATGAAAAACTGTTTTTT. The genes are TRBV13 and TRBJ1-4, with D possibly TRBD1 on 5 matching bases. The CDR3 has 16 amino acids. Trimming left V 3 bases short and J 0 bases short, with 11 bases between. CDR1 and CDR2 (germline): PRHDT, FYEKMQ (reference sequence).

The chain recombines TRBV3-1 (or the pseudogene TRBV3-2) with TRBJ2-5; D call uncertain. There are 11 residues in the CDR3. Trimming removed 3 bases from V and 5 bases from J, with 4 bases in between. Germline assignment: CDR1 LGHDT and CDR2 YNNKEL (reference sequence). The CDR3 DNA reads TGTGCCAGCAGCCAGGATGAGACCCAGTACTTC. This sequence encodes CASSQDETQYF.

This clone showed up just once. The chain links TRBV4-2 to TRBJ1-1; D not resolved. The ends were cut back, 2 bases at V and 11 bases at J, with 18 bases in the middle. The CDR3 loop spans 14 amino acids. Germline V gene lookup returns CDR1 LGHNA and CDR2 YNFKEQ. In nucleotides, the CDR3 is TGTGCCAGCAGCCAACCGACAAACTGGGGAGGTGCTTTCTTT. Its translation: CASSQPTNWGGAFF.

In its sample, this clone was seen many times. The chain joins TRBV3-1 (or the pseudogene TRBV3-2) to TRBJ2-1; D remains ambiguous. The germline gives CDR1 LGHDT, CDR2 YNNKEL (reference sequence). The V and J ends lost 0 bases and 6 bases respectively, with 9 bases between them. The CDR3 has 14 residues. CDR3 sequence: CASSQEILINEQFF. CDR3 bases: TGTGCCAGCAGCCAAGAAATCCTAATCAATGAGCAGTTCTTC.

The chain carries TRBV5-1 and TRBJ1-2; no reliable D call. Trimming removed 0 bases at V and 8 bases at J, with 17 bases between. The CDR3 totals 15 residues. Germline V gene data show CDR1 as SGHRS and CDR2 as YFSETQ. The CDR3 spells CASSLAPGGQKGYTF. The CDR3 region has the DNA TGCGCCAGCAGCTTGGCACCAGGAGGTCAGAAGGGCTACACCTTC.

This chain connects TRBV6-1 to TRBJ1-3, with no clear D. The ends were cut back, 3 bases at V and 0 bases at J, with 12 bases in the middle. The CDR3 is 16 amino acids. The germline CDR1 and CDR2 sequences are MNHNS and SASEGT. The CDR3 nucleotides are TGTGCCAGCAGTGATGAAGCAGGAAACTCTGGAAACACCATATATTTT. Translated: CASSDEAGNSGNTIYF.

The gene calls are TRBV24-1 and TRBJ2-1, with 8 positions matching TRBD1. This CDR3 is 16 amino acids long. CDR1 is KGHDR and CDR2 is SFDVKD in the germline V gene. The J segment lost 7 bases and the V segment lost 2 bases, leaving 9 bases of the junction unmatched. CDR3 in DNA: TGTGCCACCAGTGATTCGCAGGGGGCGCGTTGGAATGAGCAGTTCTTC. Translated: CATSDSQGARWNEQFF.

This clone was counted once. The chain joins TRBV19 to TRBJ1-1; no definite D call. CDR1 and CDR2 from the germline V gene are LNHDA and SQIVND (reference sequence). Trimming shortened V by 0 bases and J by 0 bases, and 11 bases separated the two germline ends. The CDR3 totals 16 residues. CDR3 DNA sequence: TGTGCCAGTAGTATAGATGAGGCGGGGATGAACACTGAAGCTTTCTTT. Translated, it gives CASSIDEAGMNTEAFF.

The V call is TRBV10-3, the J call TRBJ1-1, with TRBD1 matching 9 bases. Germline-derived CDR1 and CDR2 are ENHRY and SYGVKD. The CDR3 spans 12 residues. J gave up 11 bases and V 10 bases, and 11 bases lay outside the gene matches. The CDR3 region is CATAPQGAQAFF. CDR3 sequence (DNA): TGTGCCACCGCACCACAGGGGGCGCAGGCTTTCTTT.

The genes are TRBV4-1 and TRBJ1-6; D is unresolved. The CDR3 consists of 17 residues. Trimming shortened V by 0 bases and J by 3 bases, and 12 bases separated the two germline ends. Germline V CDR1 and CDR2: MGHRA, YSYEKL. The CDR3 is CASSQDLQPFYNSPLHF. In DNA form, the CDR3 reads TGCGCCAGCAGCCAAGATTTGCAGCCCTTCTATAATTCACCCCTCCACTTT.

The chain carries TRBV11-2 and TRBJ2-6; D gene ambiguous. The ends were cut back, 5 bases at V and 0 bases at J, with 5 bases in the middle. CDR1 SGHAT and CDR2 FQNNGV come from the germline V gene. There are 14 residues in the CDR3. CDR3 loop: CASSLNSGANVLTF. CDR3 nucleotides: TGTGCCAGCAGCCTCAACTCTGGGGCCAACGTCCTGACTTTC.

The chain is built from TRBV9 and TRBJ2-3; possibly TRBD2 for D (6 bases). V was cut by 2 bases and J by 4 bases, with 8 bases left in between. This CDR3 has 13 amino acids. Germline loops: CDR1 SGDLS, CDR2 YYNGEE. This CDR3 reads CASSVWGADTQYF. CDR3 nucleotide sequence: TGTGCCAGCAGCGTTTGGGGGGCAGATACGCAGTATTTT.

The V and J genes are TRBV19 and TRBJ1-5; D is unresolved. CDR1 and CDR2 from the germline V gene are LNHDA and SQIVND (reference sequence). V was pared by 5 bases and J by 2 bases, with 7 bases between. CDR3 size: 13 residues. CDR3 sequence reads: CASSLYGNQPQHF. CDR3 bases: TGTGCCAGTAGTCTTTACGGCAATCAGCCCCAGCATTTT.

In this sample, this clone turned up once. The V gene is TRBV24-1, the J gene TRBJ2-2, with a possible D match to TRBD2 (6 bases). In germline, CDR1 is KGHDR, CDR2 SFDVKD. This CDR3 comprises 17 residues. V was trimmed by 3 bases and J by 0 bases, leaving 13 bases between them. In DNA, the CDR3 is TGTGCCACCAGTGATCCGACCGGGACTTCGAACACCGGGGAGCTGTTTTTT. It specifies CATSDPTGTSNTGELFF.

This chain uses TRBV7-2 with TRBJ1-5; weak D call: TRBD1 (6 bases). Per germline, CDR1 SGHTA and CDR2 FQGNSA. The CDR3 has 14 residues. V was shortened by 4 bases and J by 2 bases, with 9 bases between the two germline ends. The CDR3 coding sequence is TGTGCCAGCAGCTCCAGGGGAGGCAATCAGCCCCAGCATTTT. This translates into CASSSRGGNQPQHF.

This chain joins TRBV2 and TRBJ1-5, with D maybe TRBD1 (5 bases). The ends were cut back, 4 bases at V and 2 bases at J, with 12 bases in the middle. This CDR3 is built from 15 residues. Germline CDR1 and CDR2: SNHLY and FYNNEI. This chain's CDR3 is CASSATVYGNQPQHF. The CDR3 bases are TGTGCCAGCAGTGCGACAGTTTACGGCAATCAGCCCCAGCATTTT.

This clone appeared a single time. The chain combines TRBV19 with TRBJ1-4, with 9 bases that match TRBD1. The CDR3 loop spans 14 amino acids. With V trimmed by 5 bases and J by 6 bases, 4 bases remained unmatched. CDR1 LNHDA and CDR2 SQIVND come from the germline V gene (reference sequence). CDR3 residues: CASSRGQGDEKLFF. The DNA of the CDR3 is TGTGCCAGTAGTCGGGGACAGGGTGATGAAAAACTGTTTTTT.